The clone carrying this T cell receptor beta chain occurred a few times. Its specificity is unknown. Using unique molecular identifiers, the investigators prepared the TCRbeta library. TCRdb used MiXCR to reprocess the PCR reads, holding one entry per CDR3 protein. The sample shows about a million distinct CDR3 sequences, about 29% of them seen only once. This entry comes from a study of T-cell reconstitution after alpha-beta-depleted transplantation in children. Findings of the study overall: Surviving recipient T cells and thymic progenitors accounted for the high day-60 TCRbeta diversity observed in some patients. Fresh T-cell production supplied most of the T-cell counts and diversity seen one year after transplant. Approximately two months post-transplant, alpha-beta T cells reportedly originated from several hundred expanded graft clones.

Between the trimmed V and J ends, which lost 3 bases and 4 bases, there was a span of 14 bases. This CDR3 has 15 amino acids. Germline-derived CDR1 and CDR2 are LGHNA and YSLEER. The sample here was PBMCs, mostly from graft donor cells, taken 360 days after TCRalphabeta/CD19-depleted stem cell transplant. The TCR originated in a boy less than two years old who had a stem cell transplant for SCID, so the T cells may come from the graft donor. V and J are TRBV4-3 and TRBJ2-3, with a weak D call TRBD1 (7 bases). CDR3 bases: TGCGCCAGCAGCCACGGGGGCCAGGGGGCAGATACGCAGTATTTT. This translates into CASSHGGQGADTQYF.